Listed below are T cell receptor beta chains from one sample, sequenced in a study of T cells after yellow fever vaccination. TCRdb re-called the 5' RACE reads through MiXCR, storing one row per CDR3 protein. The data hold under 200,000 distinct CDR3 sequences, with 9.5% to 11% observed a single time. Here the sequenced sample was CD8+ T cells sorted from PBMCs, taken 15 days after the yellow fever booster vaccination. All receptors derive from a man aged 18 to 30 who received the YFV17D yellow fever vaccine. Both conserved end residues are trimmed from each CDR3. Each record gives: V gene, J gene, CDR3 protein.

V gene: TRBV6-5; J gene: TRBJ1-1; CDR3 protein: ASSYSRGVTEAF
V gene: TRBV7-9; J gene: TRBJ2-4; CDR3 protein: ASSAPAGTGGAKNIQY
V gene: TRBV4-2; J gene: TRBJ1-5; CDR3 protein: ASSQDGGGQPQH
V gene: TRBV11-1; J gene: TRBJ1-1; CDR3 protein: ASSRYNTEAF
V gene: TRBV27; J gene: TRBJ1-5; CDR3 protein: ASSPTRGLNQPQH
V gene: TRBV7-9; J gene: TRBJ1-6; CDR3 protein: ASGTTRNSPLH
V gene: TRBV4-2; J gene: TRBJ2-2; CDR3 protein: ASSPDRGGGELF
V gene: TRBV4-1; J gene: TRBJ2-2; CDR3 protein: ASSQPDRAGTGELF
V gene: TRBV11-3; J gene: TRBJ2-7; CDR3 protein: ASSRRGSYEQY
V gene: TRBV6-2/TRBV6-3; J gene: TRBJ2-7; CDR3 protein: ASSYAGQGYEQY
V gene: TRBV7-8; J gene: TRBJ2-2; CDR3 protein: ASSFLDIGLPTGELF
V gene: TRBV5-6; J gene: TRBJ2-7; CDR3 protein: ASSARLLTYEQY
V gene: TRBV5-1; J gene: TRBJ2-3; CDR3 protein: ASSPTGASTDTQY
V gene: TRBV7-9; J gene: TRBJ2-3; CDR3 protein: ASSPRSRDRGTDTQY
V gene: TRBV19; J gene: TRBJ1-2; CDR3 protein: ASSNGGAGNYGYT
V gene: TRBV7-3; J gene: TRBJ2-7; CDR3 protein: ASSRTSGGYEQY
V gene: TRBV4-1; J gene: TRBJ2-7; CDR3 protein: ASSQELAASYEQY
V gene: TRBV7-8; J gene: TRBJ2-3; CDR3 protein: ASRRLAGGTDTQY
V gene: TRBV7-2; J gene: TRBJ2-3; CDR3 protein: ASSLDGRGSTDTQY
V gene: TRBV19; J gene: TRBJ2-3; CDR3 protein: ASSPLGSAQY
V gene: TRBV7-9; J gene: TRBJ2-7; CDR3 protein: ASSLDTLNSYEQY
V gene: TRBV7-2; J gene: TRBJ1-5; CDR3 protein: ASSASTGTGALYSNQPQH
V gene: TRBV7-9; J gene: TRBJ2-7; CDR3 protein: ASSLQGSQY
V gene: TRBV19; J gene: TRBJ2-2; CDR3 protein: ASSIHSDRVTGELF
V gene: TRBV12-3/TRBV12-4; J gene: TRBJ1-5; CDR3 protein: ASNPEGNQPQH
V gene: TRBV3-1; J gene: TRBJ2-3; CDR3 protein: ASSGFGGEGSPTDTQY
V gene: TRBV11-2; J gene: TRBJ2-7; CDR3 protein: ASSAGQGRTYEQY
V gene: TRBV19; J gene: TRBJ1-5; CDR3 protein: ASSIDGTPYSNQPQH
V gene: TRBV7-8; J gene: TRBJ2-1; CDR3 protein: ASSSGSFEQF
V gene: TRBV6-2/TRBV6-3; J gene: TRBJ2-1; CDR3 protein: ASNLRYNEQF
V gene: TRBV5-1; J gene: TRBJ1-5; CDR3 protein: ASSLEPTESNQPQH
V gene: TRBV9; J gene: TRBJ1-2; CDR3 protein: ASSVGGPIEGGYT
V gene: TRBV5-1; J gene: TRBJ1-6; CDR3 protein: ASSLAPDRGSPLH